The 27 T cell receptor beta chains reported below all come from one sample, sequenced in a study of blood T cell repertoires in COVID-19. Repertoires were generated with immunoSEQ multiplex PCR, while TCRdb's copy carries only in-frame clones and drops some. The data show 55,000 to 90,000 clones, around 86% seen once. What was sequenced was peripheral blood. These receptors were collected from a man in his 70s with active COVID-19.

V usage is TRBV5-6 and J usage is TRBJ2-7, with 9 positions matching TRBD1. The CDR3 has 16 residues. Trimming at V came to 4 bases and at J to 2 bases, leaving 10 bases not matched to a gene. The germline CDR1 and CDR2 sequences are SGHDT and YYEEEE. This CDR3 reads CASSGGTGSDPYEQYF. CDR3 coding DNA: TGTGCCAGCAGCGGGGGGACAGGGTCCGACCCCTACGAGCAGTACTTC.

The chain carries TRBV30 and TRBJ1-2; D may be TRBD1 (5 bases). V dropped 1 base and J dropped 5 bases, with 11 bases sitting between them. In germline, CDR1 is GTSNPN, CDR2 SVGIG (reference sequence). This CDR3 spans 13 amino acids. In DNA, the CDR3 is TGTGCCTGGAGTGCCAGGGCAGGGTATGGCTACACCTTC. It specifies CAWSARAGYGYTF.

The genes are TRBV5-1 and TRBJ2-1, with 7 bases fitting TRBD2. The CDR3 covers 13 residues. The germline CDR1 and CDR2 sequences are SGHRS and YFSETQ. The V gene end was trimmed by 6 bases and the J gene end by 6 bases; junction bases not matched to a gene: 6. CDR3 bases: TGCGCCAGCATGTTGGCTAGCGGCAATGAGCAGTTCTTC. It is translated as CASMLASGNEQFF.

This clone was seen more than once but under ten times. The gene calls are TRBV30 and TRBJ1-2; 7 bases fit TRBD1. Germline V gene data show CDR1 as GTSNPN and CDR2 as SVGIG (reference sequence). The CDR3 runs to 15 residues. The V segment lost 8 bases and the J segment 1 base; nucleotides outside the gene matches: 13. CDR3 sequence: CAGGGTRPFNYGYTF. The CDR3 bases are TGTGCCGGAGGGGGCACCCGCCCCTTTAACTATGGCTACACCTTC. Supplemented by reference TRBV30 and TRBJ1-2, the full variable domain reads SQTIHQWPATLVQPVGSPLSLECTVEGTSNPNLYWYRQAAGRGLQLLFYSVGIGQISSEVPQNLSASRPQDRQFILSSKKLLLSDSGFYLCAGGGTRPFNYGYTFGSGTRLTVV.

This sequence joins TRBV7-2 and TRBJ2-1, with 14 bases matching TRBD2. Trimming at V came to 10 bases and at J to 8 bases, leaving 7 bases not matched to a gene. Germline V gene sequence: CDR1 SGHTA, CDR2 FQGNSA. The CDR3 loop spans 14 amino acids. Here the CDR3 reads CATTGTSGSYEQFF. In DNA form, the CDR3 reads TGTGCCACCACGGGGACTAGCGGGAGTTATGAGCAGTTCTTC.

This chain joins TRBV20-1 and TRBJ2-7; D tentatively reads TRBD1 or TRBD2 (5 bases each). This CDR3 region has 14 residues. The germline CDR1 and CDR2 sequences are DFQATT and SNEGSKA (reference sequence). The ends were cut back, 5 bases at V and 6 bases at J, with 20 bases in the middle. CDR3 DNA: TGCAGTGCTTGTGGGGGTTGGGGAGTGGGCGAGCAGTACTTC. It is translated as CSACGGWGVGEQYF.

The V call is TRBV6-1, the J call TRBJ2-4, with D unresolved. The V and J ends lost 0 bases and 13 bases respectively, with 7 bases between them. The CDR3 sequence is 11 residues long. Per the germline V gene, CDR1 is MNHNS and CDR2 is SASEGT. Here the CDR3 DNA reads TGTGCCAGCAGTGAAGCAGGCGGACAGTACTTC. Translated, it gives CASSEAGGQYF.

The chain employs TRBV6-5 and TRBJ1-2; D is possibly TRBD1 (5 bases). V gave up 8 bases and J gave up 2 bases, with 18 bases separating them. In germline, CDR1 is MNHEY, CDR2 SVGAGI. The CDR3 length is 15 residues. This chain's CDR3 is CASGPWGVSNYGYTF. CDR3 sequence (DNA): TGTGCCAGCGGGCCTTGGGGGGTCTCAAACTATGGCTACACCTTC.

This clone appeared once. V usage is TRBV5-5 and J usage is TRBJ1-5; weak D call: TRBD1 (6 bases). Germline assignment: CDR1 SGHKS and CDR2 YYEKEE (reference sequence). The CDR3 spans 18 residues. The V end lost 4 bases, the J end lost 1 base, and 21 bases lay between the germline ends. DNA for the CDR3: TGTGCCAGCAGCCTGGCCCCAACAGGGTGGGAGAGCAATCAGCCCCAGCATTTT. Encoded protein: CASSLAPTGWESNQPQHF.

The chain joins TRBV30 to TRBJ2-7, with D unresolved. The V and J ends lost 0 bases and 1 base respectively, with 7 bases between them. Germline-derived CDR1 and CDR2 are GTSNPN and SVGIG (reference sequence). The CDR3 length is 13 residues. CDR3: CAWSVGGSYEQYF. The CDR3 coding sequence is TGTGCCTGGAGTGTTGGCGGTTCCTACGAGCAGTACTTC.

This clone was observed a single time. The genes are TRBV5-4 and TRBJ2-5, with TRBD2 as a possible D gene (5 bases). The CDR3 covers 14 residues. Germline-derived CDR1 and CDR2 are SGHNT and YYREEE (reference sequence). Between the trimmed V and J ends, which lost 0 bases and 2 bases, there was a span of 8 bases. CDR3 in DNA: TGTGCCAGCAGCTTGGAGCGGCAACAAGAGACCCAGTACTTC. It is translated as CASSLERQQETQYF.

The rearrangement uses TRBV6-2 or TRBV6-3 and TRBJ1-6; D is undetermined. Germline loops: CDR1 MNHEY, CDR2 SVGEGT. The germline V and J ends were trimmed by 2 bases and 8 bases, with 13 bases remaining between them. The CDR3 runs to 15 residues. The CDR3 bases are TGTGCCAGCAGTTACCCCCTGGGCCGTGATTCACCCCTCCACTTT. Translation gives CASSYPLGRDSPLHF.

The CDR3 is CASRPVRVTEAFF. CDR3 nucleotides: TGTGCCAGCAGACCGGTCCGGGTCACTGAAGCTTTCTTT. The chain joins TRBV12-3 or TRBV12-4 to TRBJ1-1; D gene unclear. Deletions cut 6 bases from V and 4 bases from J, with 12 bases between. The CDR3 runs 13 residues.

The rearrangement links TRBV6-4 to TRBJ2-1; perhaps TRBD2 as D (6 bases). V was clipped by 4 bases and J by 2 bases, with 12 bases between them. The CDR3 spans 15 residues. Germline V gives CDR1 MRHNA, CDR2 SNTAGT. The CDR3 coding sequence is TGTGCCAGCAGTGCCGTGGGCGGGACCTACAATGAGCAGTTCTTC. It specifies CASSAVGGTYNEQFF.

The chain recombines TRBV14 with TRBJ2-1; 7 bases fit TRBD1. The germline V gene encodes CDR1 SGHDN and CDR2 FVKESK. The V segment lost 4 bases and the J segment 6 bases; nucleotides outside the gene matches: 3. The CDR3 totals 13 residues. The CDR3 here is CASSPNRGNEQFF. The CDR3 region has the DNA TGTGCCAGCAGCCCAAACAGGGGCAATGAGCAGTTCTTC.

The CDR3 loop reads CASSLGGQSEQYF. Here the CDR3 DNA reads TGTGCCAGCAGCTTAGGGGGACAGAGCGAGCAGTACTTC. The chain carries TRBV7-9 and TRBJ2-7, with 7 bases matching TRBD1. V dropped 1 base and J dropped 6; count of bases not matched to a gene: 3. The CDR3 consists of 13 residues. Germline CDR1 and CDR2: SEHNR and FQNEAQ (reference sequence).

This rearrangement joins TRBV18 to TRBJ1-5; D is perhaps TRBD1 (6 bases). Germline V gene lookup returns CDR1 KGHSH and CDR2 LQKENI. V lost 8 bases to trimming and J lost 3 bases, with 14 bases between them. The CDR3 is 14 residues long. DNA for the CDR3: TGTGCCAGCAAGCCAGGACAGAACAATCAGCCCCAGCATTTT. Translated, it gives CASKPGQNNQPQHF.

The chain combines TRBV11-2 with TRBJ2-3, with D possibly TRBD2 on 7 matching bases. This CDR3 has 16 amino acids. Trimming removed 3 bases from V and 1 base from J, with 14 bases in between. Germline V CDR1 and CDR2: SGHAT, FQNNGV. CDR3 in DNA: TGTGCCAGCAGCTTCGGGGGGCGGGGCCGCACAGATACGCAGTATTTT. Translating gives CASSFGGRGRTDTQYF. Filled out from reference TRBV11-2 and TRBJ2-3, the complete variable domain reads EAGVAQSPRYKIIEKRQSVAFWCNPISGHATLYWYQQILGQGPKLLIQFQNNGVVDDSQLPKDRFSAERLKGVDSTLKIQPAKLEDSAVYLCASSFGGRGRTDTQYFGPGTRLTVL.

The chain combines TRBV11-3 with TRBJ1-1, with a tentative D call TRBD1 (6 bases). From germline, CDR1 is SGHNT and CDR2 YENEEA. The CDR3 covers 16 residues. Trimming took off 5 bases at V and 4 bases at J, with 20 bases between the two ends. CDR3 nucleotide sequence: TGTGCCAGCAGCAGCCGAGGGCAGGTCAGGGGCACTGAAGCTTTCTTT. Translating it yields CASSSRGQVRGTEAFF. Combining the CDR3 with reference TRBV11-3 and TRBJ1-1 gives the whole variable domain EAGVVQSPRYKIIEKKQPVAFWCNPISGHNTLYWYLQNLGQGPELLIRYENEEAVDDSQLPKDRFSAERLKGVDSTLKIQPAELGDSAVYLCASSSRGQVRGTEAFFGQGTRLTVV.

This clone was observed a handful of times. The rearrangement links TRBV7-2 to TRBJ2-5, with 8 bases aligning to TRBD2. With 5 bases clipped from V and 5 bases from J, the junction kept 10 bases outside the gene matches. CDR3 length: 15 amino acids. CDR1 and CDR2 from the germline V gene are SGHTA and FQGNSA. CDR3 in amino acids: CASSPGGGGRETQYF. In DNA form, the CDR3 reads TGTGCCAGCAGCCCGGGGGGGGGTGGTCGGGAGACCCAGTACTTC.

The V and J genes are TRBV21-1 and TRBJ2-5; the table's D call of TRBD2 was not tested on the DNA. TRBV21-1 is recorded as a pseudogene. CDR3 length: 23 residues. The CDR3 DNA sequence: TGTGCCAGCAGCAAAGGGGGCAGGGCGCCTATCCCTAAGCGGGAGGGGGGCCAAGAGACCCAGTACTTC. Amino acid sequence: CASSKGGRAPIPKREGGQETQYF.

The chain joins TRBV7-9 to TRBJ2-3; 9 bases fit TRBD1. J was trimmed by 6 bases and V by 10 bases; bases with no gene match: 8. The length of the CDR3 is 13 residues. CDR1 SEHNR and CDR2 FQNEAQ come from the germline V gene (reference sequence). In DNA form, the CDR3 reads TGTGCCACTACAGGGGGCAAGGTGGATACGCAGTATTTT. Translated: CATTGGKVDTQYF. The full variable domain, its missing parts supplied by reference TRBV7-9 and TRBJ2-3, is DTGVSQNPRHKITKRGQNVTFRCDPISEHNRLYWYRQTLGQGPEFLTYFQNEAQLEKSRLLSDRFSAERPKGSFSTLEIQRTEQGDSAMYLCATTGGKVDTQYFGPGTRLTVL.

V is TRBV24-1 and J is TRBJ2-2; D is perhaps TRBD1 (5 bases). CDR3 length: 15 residues. The germline V gene has CDR1 KGHDR and CDR2 SFDVKD. Trimming pared 5 bases from V and 2 bases from J, leaving 11 bases between. CDR3 amino acids: CATSVGQGNTGELFF. For the CDR3, the DNA is TGTGCCACCAGTGTCGGCCAGGGCAACACCGGGGAGCTGTTTTTT.

With respect to this clone: The junction does not match germline at one end; this may be a read error. The chain couples TRBV3-1 (or the pseudogene TRBV3-2) to TRBJ2-7; TRBD2 aligns across 8 bases. This CDR3 is 13 amino acids long. CDR1 is LGHDT and CDR2 is YNNKEL in the germline V gene (reference sequence). CDR3 coding DNA: TGTGCCCGCAGCCACGGGGGGGGGTCCGAGCAGTACTTC. Residues: CARSHGGGSEQYF.

The chain recombines TRBV6-5 with TRBJ1-2; 8 bases are a match to TRBD1. Per germline, CDR1 MNHEY and CDR2 SVGAGI. The V gene end was trimmed by 10 bases and the J gene end by 3 bases; junction bases not matched to a gene: 10. The CDR3 has 14 residues. As DNA, the CDR3 is TGTGCCACCCCCGTCAGGGGGCGCGACTATGGCTACACCTTC. Translated: CATPVRGRDYGYTF.

This clone came up once. V gene TRBV6-5 combines with J gene TRBJ2-7; 11 bases fit TRBD1. The V and J ends lost 7 bases and 6 bases, in that order; junction bases with no gene match: 8. Germline CDR1 reads MNHEY; CDR2 reads SVGAGI. The CDR3 sequence is 14 residues long. CDR3 sequence (DNA): TGTGCCAGCACATCCAGGACAGGGGGCGGCGAGCAGTACTTC. The encoded protein is CASTSRTGGGEQYF.

The J gene is TRBJ2-2, the V gene TRBV28; 9 bases line up with TRBD2. Trimming took 7 bases from V and 6 from J; bases not matched to a gene: 9. Germline CDR1 MDHEN, CDR2 SYDVKM. This CDR3 has 15 residues. CDR3 DNA sequence: TGTGCCAGCATCCCGGGACTAGCAACTGCCGGGGAGCTGTTTTTT. It is translated as CASIPGLATAGELFF.